These T cell receptor beta chains were read from a single sample in a study of T-cell memory formation after mild COVID-19. TCRdb re-called the 5' RACE reads with MiXCR, one entry per CDR3 protein. This table holds about 210,000 distinct CDR3 sequences, over 9.5% found once. Sequencing was carried out using PBMCs or a T cell subset sorted from them (not recorded which). The receptors here all came from a man between 18 and 35 years old who had mild COVID-19 (a few samples of this study predate the infection). Cell type and time point are not known. CDR3s include the opening cysteine and the closing phenylalanine or tryptophan. Clone size is stated in some rows and not others, as once, few, many or a class when expanded.

few	16	TRBV6-5	TRBJ1-2	CASSYAGVPANYGYTF
many	13	TRBV7-6	TRBJ1-6	CASSFKWNSPLHF
NA	13	TRBV5-1	TRBJ1-5	CASSVTGDQPQHF
many	14	TRBV6-2/TRBV6-3	TRBJ1-5	CASSEASGYQPQHF
NA	14	TRBV20-1	TRBJ1-1	CSAAGLGGDTEAFF
NA	16	TRBV7-2	TRBJ2-5	CASSLQPAGGGETQYF
few	15	TRBV20-1	TRBJ2-3	CSARERTGGSDTQYF
NA	14	TRBV30	TRBJ2-7	CAWSARRSSYEQYF
NA	15	TRBV28	TRBJ1-1	CASSSPGQGYTEAFF
few	14	TRBV7-2	TRBJ1-2	CASSKDRGRSGYTF
once	11	TRBV12-3/TRBV12-4	TRBJ2-5	CASSLWVTQYF
few	16	TRBV4-1	TRBJ1-2	CASSPTGTGGDYGYTF
NA	14	TRBV7-9	TRBJ1-3	CASSLSVSGNTIYF
NA	16	TRBV11-2	TRBJ2-1	CASSSLAGVSYNEQFF
many	15	TRBV12-3/TRBV12-4	TRBJ2-3	CASSQGTGDTDTQYF
few	12	TRBV11-1	TRBJ2-4	CASSTTGKPQYF
NA	16	TRBV24-1	TRBJ2-5	CATSDLPSDDQETQYF
NA	14	TRBV14	TRBJ2-2	CASSQNPGPGELFF
many	14	TRBV5-1	TRBJ2-5	CASSLDLPQETQYF
once	15	TRBV6-1	TRBJ2-1	CASSLDGAAYNEQFF
few	15	TRBV6-6	TRBJ2-5	CASSSPTGVRETQYF
few	17	TRBV29-1	TRBJ2-3	CSVRLYAGGPSTDTQYF
few	14	TRBV3-1	TRBJ1-5	CASSQGDTYQPQHF
few	13	TRBV5-1	TRBJ1-2	CASSPSQDYGYTF
few	17	TRBV5-1	TRBJ2-1	CASSWGTGGVIYNEQFF
few	16	TRBV4-3	TRBJ2-3	CASSQEGGTGHRTQYF
NA	15	TRBV7-8	TRBJ2-5	CASSPPRGLAQTQYF
NA	13	TRBV5-6	TRBJ1-2	CASSLVILGGYTF